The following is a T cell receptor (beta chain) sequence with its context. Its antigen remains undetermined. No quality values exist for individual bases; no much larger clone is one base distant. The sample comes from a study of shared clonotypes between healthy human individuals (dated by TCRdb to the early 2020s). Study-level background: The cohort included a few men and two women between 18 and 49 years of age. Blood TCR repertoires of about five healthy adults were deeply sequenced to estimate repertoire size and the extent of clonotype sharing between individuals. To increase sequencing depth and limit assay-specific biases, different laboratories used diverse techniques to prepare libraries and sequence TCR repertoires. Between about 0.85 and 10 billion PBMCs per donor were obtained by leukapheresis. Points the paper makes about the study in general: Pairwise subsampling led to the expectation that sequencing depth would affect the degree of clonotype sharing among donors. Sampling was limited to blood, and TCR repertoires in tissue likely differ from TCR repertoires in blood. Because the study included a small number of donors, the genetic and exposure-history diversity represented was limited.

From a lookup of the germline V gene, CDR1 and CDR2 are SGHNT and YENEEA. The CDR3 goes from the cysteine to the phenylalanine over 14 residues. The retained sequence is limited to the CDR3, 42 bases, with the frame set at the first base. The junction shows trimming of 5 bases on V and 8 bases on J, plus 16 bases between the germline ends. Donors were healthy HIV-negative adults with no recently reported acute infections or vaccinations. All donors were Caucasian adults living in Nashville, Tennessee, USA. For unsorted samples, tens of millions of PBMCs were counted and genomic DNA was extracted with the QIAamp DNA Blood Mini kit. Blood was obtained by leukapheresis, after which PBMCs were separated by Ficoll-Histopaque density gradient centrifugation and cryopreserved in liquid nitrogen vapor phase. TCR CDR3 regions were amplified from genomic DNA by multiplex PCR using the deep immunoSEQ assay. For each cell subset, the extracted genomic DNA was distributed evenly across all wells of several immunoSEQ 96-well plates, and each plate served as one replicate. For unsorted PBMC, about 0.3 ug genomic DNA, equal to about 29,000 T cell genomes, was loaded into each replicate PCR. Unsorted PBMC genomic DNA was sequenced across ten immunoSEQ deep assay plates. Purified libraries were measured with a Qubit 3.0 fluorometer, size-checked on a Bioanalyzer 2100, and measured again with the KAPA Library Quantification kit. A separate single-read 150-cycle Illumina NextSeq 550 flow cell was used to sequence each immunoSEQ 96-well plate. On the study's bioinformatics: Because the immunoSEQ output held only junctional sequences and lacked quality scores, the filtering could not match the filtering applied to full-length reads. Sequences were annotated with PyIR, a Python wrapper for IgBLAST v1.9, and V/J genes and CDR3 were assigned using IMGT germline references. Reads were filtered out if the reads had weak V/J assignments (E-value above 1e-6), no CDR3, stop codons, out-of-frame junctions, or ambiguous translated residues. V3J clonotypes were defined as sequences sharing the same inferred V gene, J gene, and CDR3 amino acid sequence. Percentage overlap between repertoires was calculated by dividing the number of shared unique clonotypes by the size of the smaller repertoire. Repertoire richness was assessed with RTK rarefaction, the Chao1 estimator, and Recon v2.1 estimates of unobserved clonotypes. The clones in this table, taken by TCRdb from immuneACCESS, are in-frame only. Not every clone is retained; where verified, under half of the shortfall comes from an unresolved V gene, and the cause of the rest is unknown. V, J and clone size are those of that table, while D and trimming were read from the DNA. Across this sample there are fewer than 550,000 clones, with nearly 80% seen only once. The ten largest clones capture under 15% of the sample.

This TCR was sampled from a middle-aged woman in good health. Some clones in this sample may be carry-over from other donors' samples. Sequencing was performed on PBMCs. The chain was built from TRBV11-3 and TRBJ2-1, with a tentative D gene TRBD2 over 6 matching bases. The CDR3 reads CASSQRTGAHEQFF. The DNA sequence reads TGTGCCAGCAGCCAACGAACGGGAGCCCATGAGCAGTTCTTC.